What follows describes a single TCR beta chain. The source of the sample is a study of T cell changes during pregnancy in multiple sclerosis. This table comes from immunoSEQ multiplex PCR, and its TCRdb copy is limited to in-frame clones, with some not included. The sample yields roughly 85,000 clones, roughly 90% seen once. Germline assignment: CDR1 SGHNT and CDR2 YENEEA. The CDR3 loop spans 15 amino acids. Unmatched junction bases numbered 5, after V lost 3 bases and J lost 4 bases. This chain connects TRBV11-3 to TRBJ1-2, with TRBD1 identical over 10 bases. This clonotype originated in a female donor with multiple sclerosis, enrolled in a pregnancy study. The specimen comprised peripheral blood, sampled in the first trimester of pregnancy. The CDR3 here is CASSLGTGEGYGYTF. In DNA form, the CDR3 reads TGTGCCAGCAGCTTGGGGACAGGGGAGGGCTATGGCTACACCTTC.